Given below is one T cell receptor beta chain in context. Only in-frame clones appear in the TCRdb table, and some are missing; sequencing was by immunoSEQ multiplex PCR. The sample lists about 580,000 clones; 95% to 98% were seen once. The data are from a study of shared clonotypes between healthy human individuals. Germline V CDR1 and CDR2: MGHRA, YSYEKL. Trimming shortened V by 0 bases and J by 8 bases, and 14 bases separated the two germline ends. The CDR3 consists of 15 residues. Naive CD8 isolation took CD45RO-negative cells positively selected for CCR7 and excluded terminally differentiated effector memory CD45RA+ cells.

The chain carries TRBV4-1 and TRBJ2-1, with D unresolved. The TCR originated in a man aged 25-45 years in good health. Material: naive CD8+ T cells sorted from blood. The DNA of the CDR3 is TGCGCCAGCAGCCAAGAAGAAACCCTCGCGGATGAGCAGTTCTTC. Its translation: CASSQEETLADEQFF.